This passage covers 25 T cell receptor beta chains from one sample sequenced in a study of T cell responses to AZD1222 COVID-19 vaccine. Clones were read by immunoSEQ multiplex PCR, and TCRdb kept only the in-frame ones, dropping some. The sample gives approximately 110,000 clones, approximately 85% of which show up once; 3.5% to 5.5% is in the top ten. Source: peripheral blood, taken 28 days after the second AZD1222 dose. Receptors were obtained from an adult who received the AZD1222 COVID-19 vaccine.

V is TRBV10-1 and J is TRBJ1-1; maybe TRBD1 (5 bases). Germline-derived CDR1 and CDR2 are WNHNN and SYGVQD (reference sequence). This CDR3 is 15 amino acids long. V lost 6 bases, J lost 0 bases, and 14 bases lay in between. CDR3 nucleotides: TGCGCCAGCAGGGAAGTTCAGGGCGTGAACACTGAAGCTTTCTTT. As protein: CASREVQGVNTEAFF.

This clone was seen just once. The rearrangement uses TRBV30 and TRBJ1-1, with 7 bases matching TRBD1. Germline trimming cut 4 bases from V and 2 bases from J; bases unmatched to any gene: 4. Germline V gives CDR1 GTSNPN, CDR2 SVGIG (reference sequence). The CDR3 contains 13 residues. The CDR3 DNA reads TGTGCCTGGAAGACAGGGTTCAACACTGAAGCTTTCTTT. Its translation is CAWKTGFNTEAFF.

The chain recombines TRBV7-4 with TRBJ1-5; D gene ambiguous. Germline CDR1 is SGHVT and CDR2 is SQSDAQ. The ends were cut back, 5 bases at V and 4 bases at J, with 9 bases in the middle. CDR3 length equals 13 residues. CDR3 region: CASSPRGNQPQHF. CDR3 sequence (DNA): TGTGCCAGCAGCCCTCGGGGAAATCAGCCCCAGCATTTT.

In this sample, this clone turned up a few times. V is TRBV20-1 and J is TRBJ2-3, with D possibly being TRBD2 (7 bases). V was pared by 3 bases and J by 5 bases, with 12 bases between. Germline V lookup: CDR1 DFQATT, CDR2 SNEGSKA (reference sequence). This CDR3 has 13 residues. This CDR3 reads CSASWGGIDTQYF. CDR3 sequence (DNA): TGCAGTGCTAGTTGGGGGGGCATAGATACGCAGTATTTT.

The V and J genes are TRBV19 and TRBJ2-5, with TRBD2 matching 12 bases. Trimming at V came to 5 bases and at J to 2 bases, leaving 9 bases not matched to a gene. Germline V gene lookup returns CDR1 LNHDA and CDR2 SQIVND (reference sequence). This CDR3 contains 17 residues. The CDR3 here is CASSPNRLAGAQETQYF. The CDR3 nucleotides are TGTGCCAGTAGTCCCAACCGACTAGCGGGGGCACAAGAGACCCAGTACTTC.

The chain combines TRBV18 with TRBJ1-3; D is ambiguous. The CDR3 is 18 residues long. Trimming took off 2 bases at V and 0 bases at J, with 17 bases between the two ends. Looked up from germline, CDR1 is KGHSH and CDR2 is LQKENI. CDR3 residues: CASSPAEVRLTSGNTIYF. CDR3 DNA: TGTGCCAGCTCACCAGCGGAGGTGAGGCTGACCTCTGGAAACACCATATATTTT.

This chain connects TRBV5-6 to TRBJ2-7; TRBD1 matches at 11 bases. Germline V gene data show CDR1 as SGHDT and CDR2 as YYEEEE. After removal of 3 bases from V and 3 bases from J, the junction contained 2 bases not matched to a gene. This CDR3 contains 14 residues. The CDR3, as DNA: TGTGCCAGCAGCTGGGACAGGGGGGTCTACGAGCAGTACTTC. Translated, it gives CASSWDRGVYEQYF. The whole variable domain, remainder taken from reference TRBV5-6 and TRBJ2-7, is DAGVTQSPTHLIKTRGQQVTLRCSPKSGHDTVSWYQQALGQGPQFIFQYYEEEERQRGNFPDRFSGHQFPNYSSELNVNALLLGDSALYLCASSWDRGVYEQYFGPGTRLTVT.

This chain uses TRBV19 with TRBJ2-2; 7 bases fit TRBD2. Trimming at V came to 3 bases and at J to 5 bases, leaving 3 bases not matched to a gene. The CDR3 length is 14 residues. Looked up from germline, CDR1 is LNHDA and CDR2 is SQIVND (reference sequence). CDR3 in amino acids: CASSIREATGELFF. CDR3 sequence (DNA): TGTGCCAGTAGTATCCGGGAGGCGACCGGGGAGCTGTTTTTT.

The rearrangement uses TRBV6-5 and TRBJ1-2; D unresolved. Germline CDR1 is MNHEY and CDR2 is SVGAGI. The germline V and J ends were trimmed by 9 bases and 7 bases, with 12 bases remaining between them. CDR3 size: 11 residues. The CDR3 loop reads CASSTAGGYTF. CDR3 bases: TGTGCCAGTAGCACAGCGGGTGGCTACACCTTC.

CDR3 in amino acids: CASSDLLAGGGLGEKLFF. CDR3 nucleotides: TGTGCCAGCAGTGACTTGTTGGCAGGGGGCGGTTTAGGGGAAAAACTGTTTTTT. The V and J genes are TRBV25-1 and TRBJ1-4; 8 bases are shared with TRBD1. CDR3 length: 18 amino acids. J was trimmed by 8 bases and V by 3 bases; bases with no gene match: 17. CDR1 and CDR2 from the germline V gene are MGHDK and SYGVNS.

This clone has only a few counts. The genes are TRBV15 and TRBJ2-2; 10 nucleotides line up with TRBD2. This CDR3 comprises 16 residues. The trim removed 1 base at V and 4 bases at J, leaving 3 bases unmatched. Per the germline V gene, CDR1 is LNHNV and CDR2 is YYDKDF (reference sequence). CDR3 coding DNA: TGTGCCACCAGCAGAGGAGCGGGAGGGGGCACCGGGGAGCTGTTTTTT. This gives the protein CATSRGAGGGTGELFF.

The chain uses TRBV9 and TRBJ1-2; 7 bases fit TRBD1. The germline CDR1 and CDR2 sequences are SGDLS and YYNGEE. The ends lost 4 bases at V and 4 bases at J; junction bases unmatched: 7. The CDR3 extends over 14 amino acids. The CDR3 sequence is CASSSQTGPYGYTF. In DNA, the CDR3 is TGTGCCAGCAGCTCACAGACAGGGCCCTATGGCTACACCTTC.

The rearrangement joins TRBV7-8 to TRBJ1-3, with 11 bases fitting TRBD1. With V trimmed by 1 base and J by 2 bases, 1 base remained unmatched. Germline CDR1 reads SGHVS; CDR2 reads FQNEAQ. The CDR3 contains 16 residues. Here the CDR3 reads CASSLGGQGAGNTIYF. The CDR3, as DNA: TGTGCCAGCAGCTTAGGGGGACAGGGGGCTGGAAACACCATATATTTT.

The rearrangement joins TRBV21-1 to TRBJ2-3; the table names TRBD2, a call not compared with the DNA. TRBV21-1 is a known pseudogene. The CDR3 extends over 16 amino acids. This CDR3 reads CASSKVKRGAGDTQYF. In DNA, the CDR3 is TGTGCCAGCAGCAAAGTGAAACGGGGGGCAGGGGATACGCAGTATTTT.

This rearrangement joins TRBV7-9 to TRBJ1-1; D gene unclear. This CDR3 has 14 residues. The V end lost 4 bases, the J end lost 1 base, and 10 bases lay between the germline ends. Germline V gene data show CDR1 as SEHNR and CDR2 as FQNEAQ (reference sequence). CDR3 sequence (DNA): TGTGCCAGCAGCTCAAGGGCCGGGAACACTGAAGCTTTCTTT. Translation: CASSSRAGNTEAFF.

This clone occurred once. The rearrangement links TRBV6-5 to TRBJ1-2, with TRBD1 matching over 9 bases. The V segment lost 6 bases and the J segment 5 bases; nucleotides outside the gene matches: 7. Looked up from germline, CDR1 is MNHEY and CDR2 is SVGAGI. This CDR3 contains 14 residues. The chain's CDR3 is CASSLTGGGYGYTF. Written as DNA, the CDR3 is TGTGCCAGCAGCCTCACAGGGGGCGGTTATGGCTACACCTTC.

The chain combines TRBV4-3 with TRBJ2-3; D ambiguous. Germline V lookup: CDR1 LGHNA, CDR2 YSLEER. This CDR3 is built from 18 residues. V was pared by 4 bases and J by 4 bases, with 24 bases between. The CDR3 protein is CASSLGPVSARVPDTQYF. The CDR3 DNA sequence: TGCGCCAGCAGCCTGGGCCCAGTGAGCGCCCGGGTCCCAGATACGCAGTATTTT.

This sequence joins TRBV13 and TRBJ1-1, with a possible D match to TRBD1 (6 bases). CDR1 and CDR2 (germline): PRHDT, FYEKMQ (reference sequence). V lost 4 bases, J lost 1 base, and 19 bases lay in between. The CDR3 sequence is 17 residues long. The DNA of the CDR3 is TGTGCCAGCAGCTACGGACTTTCCGACAGGTGGAACACTGAAGCTTTCTTT. It encodes CASSYGLSDRWNTEAFF. The entire variable domain, with the rest obtained from reference TRBV13 and TRBJ1-1, is as follows: AAGVIQSPRHLIKEKRETATLKCYPIPRHDTVYWYQQGPGQDPQFLISFYEKMQSDKGSIPDRFSAQQFSDYHSELNMSSLELGDSALYFCASSYGLSDRWNTEAFFGQGTRLTVV.

V gene TRBV7-2 combines with J gene TRBJ1-4; maybe TRBD1 (6 bases). V lost 2 bases and J lost 6, with 13 bases in between. From germline, CDR1 is SGHTA and CDR2 FQGNSA. The CDR3 length is 15 residues. As DNA, the CDR3 is TGTGCCAGCAGCTTATTCCGGGGGCTTGATGAAAAACTGTTTTTT. It yields the protein CASSLFRGLDEKLFF.

The J gene is TRBJ2-1, the V gene TRBV7-2; 8 bases line up with TRBD1. With 0 bases clipped from V and 3 bases from J, the junction kept 7 bases outside the gene matches. The CDR3 loop spans 17 amino acids. Germline V lookup: CDR1 SGHTA, CDR2 FQGNSA. CDR3 in DNA: TGTGCCAGCAGCTTAGCGTTACGGGACAGGATCTACAATGAGCAGTTCTTC. Amino acid sequence: CASSLALRDRIYNEQFF. The complete variable domain, with remaining parts taken from reference TRBV7-2 and TRBJ2-1, reads GAGVSQSPSNKVTEKGKDVELRCDPISGHTALYWYRQSLGQGLEFLIYFQGNSAPDKSGLPSDRFSAERTGGSVSTLTIQRTQQEDSAVYLCASSLALRDRIYNEQFFGPGTRLTVL.

The chain employs TRBV24-1 and TRBJ2-2; D remains ambiguous. CDR3 size: 14 residues. Trimming left V 4 bases short and J 4 bases short, with 9 bases between. The V gene's germline CDR1 is KGHDR and CDR2 SFDVKD. CDR3 residues: CATSEVTVTGELFF. Here the CDR3 DNA reads TGTGCCACCAGTGAGGTGACTGTCACCGGGGAGCTGTTTTTT.

Only one count was recorded for this clone. V usage is TRBV11-2 and J usage is TRBJ1-3; the D gene is possibly TRBD1 (5 bases). Trimming removed 3 bases at V and 8 bases at J, with 17 bases between. CDR1 and CDR2 (germline): SGHAT, FQNNGV. The CDR3 loop spans 15 amino acids. CDR3 coding DNA: TGTGCCAGCAGCTTGGTTTCAGAAGGGGAAGACACCATATATTTT. Protein sequence: CASSLVSEGEDTIYF.

This chain uses TRBV5-4 with TRBJ2-2; D uncertain. The V end lost 4 bases, the J end lost 2 bases, and 15 bases lay between the germline ends. The germline V gene encodes CDR1 SGHNT and CDR2 YYREEE (reference sequence). The CDR3 spans 16 residues. CDR3 sequence reads: CASSRAAGGNTGELFF. DNA for the CDR3: TGTGCCAGCAGCCGGGCGGCCGGCGGAAACACCGGGGAGCTGTTTTTT. Using reference TRBV5-4 and TRBJ2-2 for the parts outside the CDR3, the full variable domain is ETGVTQSPTHLIKTRGQQVTLRCSSQSGHNTVSWYQQALGQGPQFIFQYYREEENGRGNFPPRFSGLQFPNYSSELNVNALELDDSALYLCASSRAAGGNTGELFFGEGSRLTVL.

This chain links TRBV28 with TRBJ2-5, with TRBD1 matching over 7 bases. V dropped 5 bases and J dropped 1; count of bases not matched to a gene: 7. CDR3 length: 15 residues. CDR1 and CDR2 (germline): MDHEN, SYDVKM. The CDR3 spells CASSRHRDSQETQYF. The DNA of the CDR3 is TGTGCCAGCAGTCGCCATAGGGACAGCCAAGAGACCCAGTACTTC. The whole variable domain, remainder taken from reference TRBV28 and TRBJ2-5, is DVKVTQSSRYLVKRTGEKVFLECVQDMDHENMFWYRQDPGLGLRLIYFSYDVKMKEKGDIPEGYSVSREKKERFSLILESASTNQTSMYLCASSRHRDSQETQYFGPGTRLLVL.

V gene TRBV5-1 combines with J gene TRBJ1-3; D is unclear. The CDR3 has 13 residues. The V end lost 8 bases, the J end lost 0 bases, and 9 bases lay between the germline ends. CDR1 is SGHRS, CDR2 YFSETQ, per germline. This chain's CDR3 is CASRPSSGNTIYF. CDR3 coding DNA: TGCGCCAGTCGACCGTCCTCTGGAAACACCATATATTTT. The complete variable domain, with remaining parts taken from reference TRBV5-1 and TRBJ1-3, reads KAGVTQTPRYLIKTRGQQVTLSCSPISGHRSVSWYQQTPGQGLQFLFEYFSETQRNKGNFPGRFSGRQFSNSRSEMNVSTLELGDSALYLCASRPSSGNTIYFGEGSWLTVV.